This T cell receptor beta chain was recovered during a study of T cell responses to AZD1222 COVID-19 vaccine. Germline V gene sequence: CDR1 SGHDT, CDR2 YYEEEE. The V end lost 3 bases, the J end lost 3 bases, and 16 bases lay between the germline ends. The CDR3 sequence is 15 residues long. This clone was detected a few times. Profiling relied on immunoSEQ multiplex PCR, and the TCRdb table lists in-frame clones only, not all of them. This sample has tens of thousands of clones; approximately 83% occur once, and the top ten carry over 15%. The gene calls are TRBV5-6 and TRBJ2-7, with D perhaps matching TRBD1 (6 bases). This receptor was taken from an adult in good health. Sequencing used peripheral blood, obtained on day 0 of AZD1222 vaccination. For the CDR3, the DNA is TGTGCCAGCAGCTCTGCTTCGGGACACTTCTACGAGCAGTACTTC. Protein sequence: CASSSASGHFYEQYF.